There are a few counts of the clone carrying this T cell receptor (beta chain). As yet, its antigen is unknown. This record belongs to a study of CD8+ T cells in alopecia areata. Sequencing used cDNA as its template, made by extracting RNA and reverse transcribing it. Sequencing used immunoSEQ multiplex PCR; TCRdb keeps in-frame clones, though not all of them. The table lists around 120,000 clones, under 65% of them singletons. The treatment was: oral pan-JAK inhibitor, 5-10 mg twice daily. The CDR3 totals 16 residues. Germline V lookup: CDR1 LGHNA, CDR2 YSLEER. Trimming removed 0 bases at V and 2 bases at J, with 14 bases between. Whole-study results and caveats: Compared with normal scalp, lesional scalp had higher clonality and more expanded CD8+ clones. Resident alphabeta T-cell populations of normal skin are likewise subject to sequencing in scalp samples.

Here the sequenced sample was CD4+ T cells sorted from blood, taken at week 4, from a patient treated with tofacitinib. The clonotype originates from a human donor with alopecia areata. This rearrangement joins TRBV4-3 to TRBJ2-7, with D uncertain. The CDR3 is CASSQDLGPTTYEQYF. CDR3 nucleotides: TGCGCCAGCAGCCAAGATCTTGGGCCTACAACCTACGAGCAGTACTTC.